This TCR beta chain was recovered during a study of cytomegalovirus exposure and HLA in healthy donors. The junction had 9 bases not matched to a gene; V was cut back by 5 bases and J by 4 bases. The germline V gene encodes CDR1 PRHDT and CDR2 FYEKMQ (reference sequence). The CDR3 runs 16 residues. The repertoire was sequenced with immunoSEQ multiplex PCR; TCRdb's copy has only in-frame clones and lacks some. There are 250,000 to 350,000 clones in the sample; approximately 87% occur only once, and about 0.99% lies in the top ten. The chain has TRBV13 and TRBJ2-1; 9 nucleotides line up with TRBD1. The clonotype was recovered from a woman aged 18-29 years in good health and CMV-seronegative. The sequenced sample was PBMCs. The DNA for the CDR3 is TGTGCCAGCAGCCCCGGCGGGACAGGGAATTACAATGAGCAGTTCTTC. Translation: CASSPGGTGNYNEQFF.